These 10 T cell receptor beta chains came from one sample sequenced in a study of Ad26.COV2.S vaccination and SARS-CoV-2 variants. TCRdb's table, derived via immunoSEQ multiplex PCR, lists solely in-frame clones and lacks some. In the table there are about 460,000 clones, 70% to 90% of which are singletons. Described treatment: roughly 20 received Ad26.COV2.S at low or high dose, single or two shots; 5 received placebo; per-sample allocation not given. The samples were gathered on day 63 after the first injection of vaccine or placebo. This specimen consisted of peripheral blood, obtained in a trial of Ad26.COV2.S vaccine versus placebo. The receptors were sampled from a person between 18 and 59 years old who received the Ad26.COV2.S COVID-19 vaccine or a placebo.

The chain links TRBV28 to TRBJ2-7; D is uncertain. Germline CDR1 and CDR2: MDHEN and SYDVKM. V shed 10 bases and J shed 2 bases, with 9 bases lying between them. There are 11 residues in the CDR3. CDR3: CATMRPYEQYF. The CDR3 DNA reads TGTGCCACCATGCGCCCCTACGAGCAGTACTTC.

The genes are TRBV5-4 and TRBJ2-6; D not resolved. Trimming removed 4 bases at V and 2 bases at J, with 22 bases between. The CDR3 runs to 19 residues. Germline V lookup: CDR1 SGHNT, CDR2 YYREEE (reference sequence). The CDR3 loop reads CASSRIPRSRRAGANVLTF. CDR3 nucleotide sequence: TGTGCCAGCAGCAGAATACCACGGAGTAGGAGAGCTGGGGCCAACGTCCTGACTTTC. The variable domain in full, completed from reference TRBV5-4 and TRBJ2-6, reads ETGVTQSPTHLIKTRGQQVTLRCSSQSGHNTVSWYQQALGQGPQFIFQYYREEENGRGNFPPRFSGLQFPNYSSELNVNALELDDSALYLCASSRIPRSRRAGANVLTFGAGSRLTVL.

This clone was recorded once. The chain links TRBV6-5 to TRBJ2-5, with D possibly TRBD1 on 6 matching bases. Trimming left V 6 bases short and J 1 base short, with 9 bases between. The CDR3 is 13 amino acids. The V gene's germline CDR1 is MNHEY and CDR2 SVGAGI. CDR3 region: CASRRQVQETQYF. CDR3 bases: TGTGCCAGCAGAAGACAGGTCCAAGAGACCCAGTACTTC.

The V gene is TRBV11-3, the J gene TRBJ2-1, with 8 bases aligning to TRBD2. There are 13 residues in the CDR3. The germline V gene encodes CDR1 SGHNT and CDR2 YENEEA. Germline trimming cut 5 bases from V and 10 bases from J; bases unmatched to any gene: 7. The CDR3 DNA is TGTGCCAGCAGCCCATGGGGCGGGAGGGAGCAGTTCTTC. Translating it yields CASSPWGGREQFF.

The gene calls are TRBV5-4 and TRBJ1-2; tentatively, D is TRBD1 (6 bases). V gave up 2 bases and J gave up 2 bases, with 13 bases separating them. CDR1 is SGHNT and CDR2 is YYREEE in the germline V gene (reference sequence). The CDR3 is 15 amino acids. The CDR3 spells CASSLGQNENYGYTF. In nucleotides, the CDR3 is TGTGCCAGCAGCTTAGGACAGAACGAAAACTATGGCTACACCTTC. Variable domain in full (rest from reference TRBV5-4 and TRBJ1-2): ETGVTQSPTHLIKTRGQQVTLRCSSQSGHNTVSWYQQALGQGPQFIFQYYREEENGRGNFPPRFSGLQFPNYSSELNVNALELDDSALYLCASSLGQNENYGYTFGSGTRLTVV.

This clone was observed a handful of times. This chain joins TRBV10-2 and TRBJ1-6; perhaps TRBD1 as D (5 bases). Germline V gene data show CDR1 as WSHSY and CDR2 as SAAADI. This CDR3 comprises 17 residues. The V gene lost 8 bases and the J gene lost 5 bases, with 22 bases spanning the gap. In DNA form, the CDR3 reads TGCGCCAGCTGCCCTCTTGGGGCCCTGTATGATAATTCACCCCTCCACTTT. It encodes CASCPLGALYDNSPLHF.

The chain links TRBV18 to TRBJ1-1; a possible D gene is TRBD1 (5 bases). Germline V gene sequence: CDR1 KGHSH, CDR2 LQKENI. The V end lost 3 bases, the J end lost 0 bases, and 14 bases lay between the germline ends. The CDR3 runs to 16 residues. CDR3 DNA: TGTGCCAGCTCACCGGTGGTCCCAGGGTTGAACACTGAAGCTTTCTTT. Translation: CASSPVVPGLNTEAFF.

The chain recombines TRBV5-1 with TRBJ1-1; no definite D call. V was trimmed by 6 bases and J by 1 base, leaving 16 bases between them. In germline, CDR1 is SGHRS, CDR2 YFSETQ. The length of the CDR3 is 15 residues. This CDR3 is CASNWIGKANTEAFF. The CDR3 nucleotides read TGCGCCAGCAACTGGATCGGGAAGGCGAACACTGAAGCTTTCTTT.

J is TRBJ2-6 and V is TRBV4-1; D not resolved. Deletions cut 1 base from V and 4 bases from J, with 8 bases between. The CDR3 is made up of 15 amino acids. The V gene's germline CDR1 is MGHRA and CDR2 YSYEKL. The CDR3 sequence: CASSQAYSGANVLTF. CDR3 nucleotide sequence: TGCGCCAGCAGCCAAGCCTACTCCGGGGCCAACGTCCTGACTTTC.

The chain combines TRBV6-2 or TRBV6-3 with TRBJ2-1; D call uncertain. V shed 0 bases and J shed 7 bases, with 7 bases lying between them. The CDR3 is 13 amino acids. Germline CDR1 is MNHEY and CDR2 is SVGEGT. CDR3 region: CASSYSWSNEQFF. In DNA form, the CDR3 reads TGTGCCAGCAGTTACTCGTGGAGTAATGAGCAGTTCTTC.